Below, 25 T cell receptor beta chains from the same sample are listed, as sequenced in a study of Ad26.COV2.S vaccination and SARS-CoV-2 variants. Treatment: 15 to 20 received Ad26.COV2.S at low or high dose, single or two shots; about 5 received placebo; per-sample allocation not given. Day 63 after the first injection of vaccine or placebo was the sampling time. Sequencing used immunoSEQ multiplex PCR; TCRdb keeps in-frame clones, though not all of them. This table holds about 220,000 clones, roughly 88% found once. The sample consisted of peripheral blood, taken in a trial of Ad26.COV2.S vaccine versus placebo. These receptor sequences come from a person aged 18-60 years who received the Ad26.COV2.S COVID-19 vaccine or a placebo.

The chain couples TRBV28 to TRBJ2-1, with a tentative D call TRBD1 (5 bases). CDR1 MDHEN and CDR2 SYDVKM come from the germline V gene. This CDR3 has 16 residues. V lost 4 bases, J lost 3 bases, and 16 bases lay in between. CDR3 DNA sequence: TGTGCCAGCAGTTCAGTCCCGACAGCTCTCTACAATGAGCAGTTCTTC. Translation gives CASSSVPTALYNEQFF.

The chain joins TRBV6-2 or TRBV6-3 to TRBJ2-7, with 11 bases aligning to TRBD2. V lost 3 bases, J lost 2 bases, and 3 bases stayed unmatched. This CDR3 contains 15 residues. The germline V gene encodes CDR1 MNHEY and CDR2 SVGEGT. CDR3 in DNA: TGTGCCAGCAGTTATAGCGGGAGGGGGACCTACGAGCAGTACTTC. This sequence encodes CASSYSGRGTYEQYF.

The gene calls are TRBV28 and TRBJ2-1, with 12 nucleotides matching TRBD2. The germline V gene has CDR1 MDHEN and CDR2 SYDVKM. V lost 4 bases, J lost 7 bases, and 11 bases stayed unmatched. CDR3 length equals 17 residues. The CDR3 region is CASSSHTGLAGRNEQFF. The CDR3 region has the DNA TGTGCCAGCAGTTCCCATACCGGACTAGCGGGGCGGAATGAGCAGTTCTTC.

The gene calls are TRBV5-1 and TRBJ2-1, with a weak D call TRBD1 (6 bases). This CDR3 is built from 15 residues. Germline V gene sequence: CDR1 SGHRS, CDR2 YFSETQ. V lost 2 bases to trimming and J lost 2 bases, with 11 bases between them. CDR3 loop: CASSFGTQPYNEQFF. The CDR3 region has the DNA TGCGCCAGCAGCTTCGGGACACAACCCTACAATGAGCAGTTCTTC.

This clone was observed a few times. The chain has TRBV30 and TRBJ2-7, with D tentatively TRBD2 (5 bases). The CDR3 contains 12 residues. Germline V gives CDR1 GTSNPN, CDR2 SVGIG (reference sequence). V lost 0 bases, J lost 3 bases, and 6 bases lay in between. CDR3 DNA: TGTGCCTGGAGTGTTACTAGCTACGAGCAGTACTTC. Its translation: CAWSVTSYEQYF.

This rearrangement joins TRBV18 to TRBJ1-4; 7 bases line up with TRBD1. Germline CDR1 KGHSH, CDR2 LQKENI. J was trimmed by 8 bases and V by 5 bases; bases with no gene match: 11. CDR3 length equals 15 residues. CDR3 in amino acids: CASSTQQGGGEKLFF. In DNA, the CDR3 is TGTGCCAGCTCAACTCAGCAAGGGGGCGGGGAAAAACTGTTTTTT. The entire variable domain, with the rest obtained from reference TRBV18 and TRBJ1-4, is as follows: NAGVMQNPRHLVRRRGQEARLRCSPMKGHSHVYWYRQLPEEGLKFMVYLQKENIIDESGMPKERFSAEFPKEGPSILRIQQVVRGDSAAYFCASSTQQGGGEKLFFGSGTQLSVL.

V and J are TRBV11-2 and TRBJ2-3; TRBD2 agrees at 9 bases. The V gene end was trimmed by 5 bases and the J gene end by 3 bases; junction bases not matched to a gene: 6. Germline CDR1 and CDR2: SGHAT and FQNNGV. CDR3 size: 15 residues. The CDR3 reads CASSRRGGGTDTQYF. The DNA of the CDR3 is TGTGCCAGCAGCAGGCGGGGGGGCGGGACAGATACGCAGTATTTT.

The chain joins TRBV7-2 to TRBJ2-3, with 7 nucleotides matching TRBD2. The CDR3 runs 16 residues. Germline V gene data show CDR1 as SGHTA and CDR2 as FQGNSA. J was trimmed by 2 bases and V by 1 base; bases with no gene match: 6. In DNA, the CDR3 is TGTGCCAGCAGCTTAGTGGGCGGGGGATACACAGATACGCAGTATTTT. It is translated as CASSLVGGGYTDTQYF.

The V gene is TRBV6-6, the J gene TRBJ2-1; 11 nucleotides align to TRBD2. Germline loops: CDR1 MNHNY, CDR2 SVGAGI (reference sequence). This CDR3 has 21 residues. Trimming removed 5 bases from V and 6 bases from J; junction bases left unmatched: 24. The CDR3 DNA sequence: TGTGCCAGCAGTCCTCCGCGGACGTCTCCTAGCGGGGGGATCGCGGCCAATGAGCAGTTCTTC. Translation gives CASSPPRTSPSGGIAANEQFF.

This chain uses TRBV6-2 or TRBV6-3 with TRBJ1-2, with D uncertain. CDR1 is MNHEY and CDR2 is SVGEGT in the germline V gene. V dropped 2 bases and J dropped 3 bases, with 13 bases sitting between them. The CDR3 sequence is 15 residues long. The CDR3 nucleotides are TGTGCCAGCAGTTACGGGCGCGGTCGGTACTATGGCTACACCTTC. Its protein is CASSYGRGRYYGYTF.

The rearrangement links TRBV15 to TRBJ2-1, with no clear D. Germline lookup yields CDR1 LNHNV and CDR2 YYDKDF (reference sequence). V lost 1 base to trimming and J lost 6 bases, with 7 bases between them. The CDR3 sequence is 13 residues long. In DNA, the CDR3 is TGTGCCACCAGCAGAGTGACCACCAATGAGCAGTTCTTC. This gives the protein CATSRVTTNEQFF.

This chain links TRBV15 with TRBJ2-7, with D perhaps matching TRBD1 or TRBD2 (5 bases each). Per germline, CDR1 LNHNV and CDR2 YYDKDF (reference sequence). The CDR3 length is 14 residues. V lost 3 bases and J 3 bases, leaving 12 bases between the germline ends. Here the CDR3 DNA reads TGTGCCACCAGCAGTTACCGGGACCGCTACGAGCAGTACTTC. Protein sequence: CATSSYRDRYEQYF. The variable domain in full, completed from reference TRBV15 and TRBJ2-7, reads DAMVIQNPRYQVTQFGKPVTLSCSQTLNHNVMYWYQQKSSQAPKLLFHYYDKDFNNEADTPDNFQSRRPNTSFCFLDIRSPGLGDTAMYLCATSSYRDRYEQYFGPGTRLTVT.

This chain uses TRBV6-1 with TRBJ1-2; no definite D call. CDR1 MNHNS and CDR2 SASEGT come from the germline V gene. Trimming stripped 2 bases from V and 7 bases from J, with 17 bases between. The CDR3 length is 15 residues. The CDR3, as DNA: TGTGCCAGCAGTGAACCGCCCACAAGGGTTCGTGGCTACACCTTC. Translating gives CASSEPPTRVRGYTF.

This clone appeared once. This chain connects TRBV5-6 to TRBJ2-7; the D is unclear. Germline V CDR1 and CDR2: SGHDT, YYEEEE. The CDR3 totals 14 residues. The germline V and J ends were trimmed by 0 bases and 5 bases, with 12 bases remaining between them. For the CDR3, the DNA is TGTGCCAGCAGCTTGGTACCTGGTGACAACGAGCAGTACTTC. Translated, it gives CASSLVPGDNEQYF.

The CDR3 DNA sequence: TGTGCCAGCAGTCACTCTAAGGGTAGCGGGAGTTGGTGGAATGAGCAGTTCTTC. Translation: CASSHSKGSGSWWNEQFF. The chain carries TRBV28 and TRBJ2-1; 9 bases match TRBD2. The CDR3 runs 18 residues. Germline lookup yields CDR1 MDHEN and CDR2 SYDVKM. Unmatched junction bases numbered 18, after V lost 5 bases and J lost 7 bases.

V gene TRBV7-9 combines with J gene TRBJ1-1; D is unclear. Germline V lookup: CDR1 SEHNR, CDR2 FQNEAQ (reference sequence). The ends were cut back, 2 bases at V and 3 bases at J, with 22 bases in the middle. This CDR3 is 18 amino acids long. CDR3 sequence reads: CASSLIRMRAGVDTEAFF. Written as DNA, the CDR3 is TGTGCCAGCAGCTTAATACGGATGAGAGCCGGGGTGGACACTGAAGCTTTCTTT.

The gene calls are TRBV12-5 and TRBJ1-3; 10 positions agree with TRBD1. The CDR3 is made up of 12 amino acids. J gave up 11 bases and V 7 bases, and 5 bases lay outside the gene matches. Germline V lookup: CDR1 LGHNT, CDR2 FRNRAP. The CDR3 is CASARDRGAIYF. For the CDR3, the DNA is TGTGCTAGTGCTCGGGACAGGGGTGCCATATATTTT.

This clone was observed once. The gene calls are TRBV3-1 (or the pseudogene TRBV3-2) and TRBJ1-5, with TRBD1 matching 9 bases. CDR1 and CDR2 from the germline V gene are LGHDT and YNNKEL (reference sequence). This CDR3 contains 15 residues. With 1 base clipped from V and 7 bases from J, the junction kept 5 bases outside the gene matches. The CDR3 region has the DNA TGTGCCAGCAGCCAAGGGACAGGGGATAGGCAGCCCCAGCATTTT. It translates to CASSQGTGDRQPQHF.

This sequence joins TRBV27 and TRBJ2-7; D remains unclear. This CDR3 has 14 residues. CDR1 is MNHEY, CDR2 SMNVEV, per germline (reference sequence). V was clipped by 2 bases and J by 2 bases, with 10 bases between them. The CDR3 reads CASSLGPRPYEQYF. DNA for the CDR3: TGTGCCAGCAGTTTAGGCCCCCGTCCCTACGAGCAGTACTTC.

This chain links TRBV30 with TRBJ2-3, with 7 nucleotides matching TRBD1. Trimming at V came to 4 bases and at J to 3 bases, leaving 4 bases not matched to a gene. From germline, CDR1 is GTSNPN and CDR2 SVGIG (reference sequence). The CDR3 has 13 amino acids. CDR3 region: CAWNLQGTDTQYF. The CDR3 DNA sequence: TGTGCCTGGAACTTACAGGGGACAGATACGCAGTATTTT.

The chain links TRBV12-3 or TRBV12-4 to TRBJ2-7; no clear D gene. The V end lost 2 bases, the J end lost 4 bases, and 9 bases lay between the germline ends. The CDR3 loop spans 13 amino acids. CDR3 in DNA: TGTGCCAGCAGTTTATCTTCCAAATACGAGCAGTACTTC. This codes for CASSLSSKYEQYF.

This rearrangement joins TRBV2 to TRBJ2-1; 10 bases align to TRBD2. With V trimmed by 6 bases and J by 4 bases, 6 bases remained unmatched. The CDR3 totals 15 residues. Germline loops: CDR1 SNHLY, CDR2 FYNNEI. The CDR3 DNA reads TGTGCCAGCAGAGCGGGAGGGGGCCTTTACAATGAGCAGTTCTTC. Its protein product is CASRAGGGLYNEQFF. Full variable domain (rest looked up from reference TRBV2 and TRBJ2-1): EPEVTQTPSHQVTQMGQEVILRCVPISNHLYFYWYRQILGQKVEFLVSFYNNEISEKSEIFDDQFSVERPDGSNFTLKIRSTKLEDSAMYFCASRAGGGLYNEQFFGPGTRLTVL.

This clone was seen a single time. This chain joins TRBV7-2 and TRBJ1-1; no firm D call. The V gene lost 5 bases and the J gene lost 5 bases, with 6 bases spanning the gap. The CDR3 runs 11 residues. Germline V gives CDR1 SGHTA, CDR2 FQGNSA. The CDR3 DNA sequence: TGTGCCAGCAGCACTCGAACTGAAGCTTTCTTT. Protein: CASSTRTEAFF.

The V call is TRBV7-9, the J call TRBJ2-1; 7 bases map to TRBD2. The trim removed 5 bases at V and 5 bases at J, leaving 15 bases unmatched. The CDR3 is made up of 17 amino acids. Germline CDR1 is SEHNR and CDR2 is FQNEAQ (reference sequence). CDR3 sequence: CASSPLWGAGVDNEQFF. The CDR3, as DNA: TGTGCCAGCAGCCCCCTTTGGGGTGCGGGAGTTGACAATGAGCAGTTCTTC.

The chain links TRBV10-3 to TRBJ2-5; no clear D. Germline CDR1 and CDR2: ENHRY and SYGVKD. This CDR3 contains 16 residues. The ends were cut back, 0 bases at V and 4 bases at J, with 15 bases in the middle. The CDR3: CAISESRTKTGETQYF. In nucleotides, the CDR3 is TGTGCCATCAGTGAGTCTCGGACGAAAACGGGAGAGACCCAGTACTTC.